The 27 T cell receptor beta chains below come from one sample, sequenced in a study of regulatory T cells in long-lasting Graves disease. Arm-PCR of CDR3 regions and iRepertoire HTBI primers were the basis on which TCR beta libraries were built. MiXCR, run by TCRdb on the multiplex PCR reads, gives a single entry per CDR3 protein. The table shows roughly 260,000 distinct CDR3 sequences, with around a sixth occurring only once. This sample's time point: newly diagnosed GD, antithyroid drugs for less than 3 months. The TCR library used RNA extracted from PBMCs. The sample also formed part of further work on T cells in Graves' hyperthyroidism and ophthalmopathy.

Sample: peripheral blood mononuclear cells (PBMCs), taken at new diagnosis, from a patient treated with antithyroid drugs. Every receptor here comes from a young woman with Graves disease.

At least ten counts were recorded for this clonotype. This chain uses TRBV4-1 with TRBJ2-7; D gene uncertain. Per the germline V gene, CDR1 is MGHRA and CDR2 is YSYEKL. The CDR3 has 13 amino acids. Trimming took 1 base from V and 11 from J, leaving 15 bases between them. CDR3 in DNA: TGCGCCAGCAGCCAAGCTCCAGGCTATGGGAAGTACTTC. This gives the protein CASSQAPGYGKYF.

This clonotype was detected many times. The CDR3 coding sequence is TGTGCCAGCAGTTTATCCCTAGGGGACGAGCAGTACTTC. Protein sequence: CASSLSLGDEQYF. This sequence joins TRBV27 and TRBJ2-7, with D maybe TRBD1 (5 bases). Germline V lookup: CDR1 MNHEY, CDR2 SMNVEV (reference sequence). This CDR3 comprises 13 residues. Trimming left V 0 bases short and J 5 bases short, with 8 bases between.

There are many counts of this clonotype. V is TRBV5-1 and J is TRBJ2-1; the D call may be TRBD1 or TRBD2 (6 bases each). This CDR3 contains 12 residues. V lost 0 bases and J 10 bases, leaving 8 bases between the germline ends. Germline CDR1 and CDR2: SGHRS and YFSETQ. The CDR3 DNA follows: TGCGCCAGCAGCTTGGAAGGGGGGGAGCAGTTCTTC. This gives the protein CASSLEGGEQFF.

The chain carries TRBV11-2 and TRBJ2-1, with 9 bases aligning to TRBD2. This CDR3 contains 15 residues. The ends lost 2 bases at V and 8 bases at J; junction bases unmatched: 7. Looked up from germline, CDR1 is SGHAT and CDR2 is FQNNGV. DNA of the CDR3: TGTGCCAGCAGCTTAACGCGCGGGAGGGCAGATGAGCAGTTCTTC. Translation: CASSLTRGRADEQFF.

This clonotype came up many times. This chain joins TRBV2 and TRBJ2-3, with D perhaps TRBD2 (6 bases). Germline V gene data show CDR1 as SNHLY and CDR2 as FYNNEI. V lost 7 bases and J lost 1, with 12 bases in between. CDR3 length: 14 amino acids. CDR3 DNA: TGTGCCAGCAACCGGGGGTGGGGCACAGATACGCAGTATTTT. It translates to CASNRGWGTDTQYF.

J is TRBJ1-1 and V is TRBV10-2; 9 positions match TRBD1. V dropped 7 bases and J dropped 5; count of bases not matched to a gene: 5. This CDR3 spans 13 amino acids. Germline V CDR1 and CDR2: WSHSY, SAAADI. The CDR3 region is CASTGQGQTEAFF. Written as DNA, the CDR3 is TGCGCCAGCACCGGACAGGGGCAAACTGAAGCTTTCTTT.

This clonotype occurred many times. The chain recombines TRBV12-5 with TRBJ2-3; D unresolved. CDR3 length: 11 residues. V dropped 2 bases and J dropped 6 bases, with 3 bases sitting between them. Germline values: CDR1 LGHNT, CDR2 FRNRAP. The CDR3 DNA sequence: TGTGCTAGTGGTTTGTCTGATACGCAGTATTTT. Its protein is CASGLSDTQYF.

For this clonotype: This may come from a read error, since a much larger clone is one base off. V usage is TRBV6-1 and J usage is TRBJ2-1; the D is unclear. The germline V gene has CDR1 MNHNS and CDR2 SASEGT. The V gene lost 6 bases and the J gene lost 10 bases, with 25 bases spanning the gap. The CDR3 has 16 residues. The CDR3 DNA sequence: TGTGCCAGCAGACCAGACTTATCCCGGAGCTCCTACGAGCAGTTCTTC. This sequence encodes CASRPDLSRSSYEQFF.

This clonotype has at least ten counts. This rearrangement joins TRBV7-3 to TRBJ2-3; D call uncertain. Germline lookup yields CDR1 SGHTA and CDR2 FQGTGA. V was clipped by 5 bases and J by 6 bases, with 12 bases between them. This CDR3 is 13 amino acids long. The CDR3 region has the DNA TGTGCCAGCAGCCCCTATTTGCTGGATACGCAGTATTTT. It translates to CASSPYLLDTQYF.

This clonotype was counted at least ten times. The chain recombines TRBV9 with TRBJ2-5; the match to TRBD1 covers 7 bases. The CDR3 totals 16 residues. Germline V gives CDR1 SGDLS, CDR2 YYNGEE. V was clipped by 3 bases and J by 5 bases; unmatched bases: 13. As DNA, the CDR3 is TGTGCCAGCAGCGCCTACGACTTGGGACAGATGGAGACCCAGTACTTC. Protein: CASSAYDLGQMETQYF.

This clonotype was counted ten times or more. The DNA of the CDR3 is TGTGCCAGCAGTCTCGGACCCAGAAGATTGAACACTGAAGCTTTCTTT. It is translated as CASSLGPRRLNTEAFF. This chain uses TRBV7-9 with TRBJ1-1; D ambiguous. V lost 6 bases and J 0 bases, leaving 17 bases between the germline ends. The CDR3 covers 16 residues. In germline, CDR1 is SEHNR, CDR2 FQNEAQ (reference sequence).

Ten or more counts support this clonotype. The gene calls are TRBV5-1 and TRBJ2-4; D assignment may be TRBD1 or TRBD2 (5 bases each). Germline V gene data show CDR1 as SGHRS and CDR2 as YFSETQ. V dropped 4 bases and J dropped 0 bases, with 14 bases sitting between them. This CDR3 has 16 amino acids. CDR3 loop: CASSPWDGLAKNIQYF. The CDR3 DNA reads as TGCGCCAGCAGCCCTTGGGACGGCTTAGCCAAAAACATTCAGTACTTC.

This clonotype was counted many times. CDR3 nucleotide sequence: TGCAGTGCTGCCGGCGGGGTGGGTGGAACAGATACGCAGTATTTT. It encodes CSAAGGVGGTDTQYF. V gene TRBV20-1 combines with J gene TRBJ2-3; a possible D gene is TRBD2 (6 bases). The CDR3 is made up of 15 amino acids. V was shortened by 5 bases and J by 3 bases, with 18 bases between the two germline ends. Per the germline V gene, CDR1 is DFQATT and CDR2 is SNEGSKA (reference sequence).

This clonotype showed up just once. This may stem from a read error, because a much larger clone lies one nucleotide away. CDR3 DNA: TGTGCCAGCAGCTTAGATTTCCGGCGAGGCGCTTGGTACTTC. This codes for CASSLDFRRGAWYF. The V call is TRBV7-2, the J call TRBJ2-7; D gene ambiguous. The CDR3 extends over 14 amino acids. V shed 1 base and J shed 12 bases, with 19 bases lying between them. Per the germline V gene, CDR1 is SGHTA and CDR2 is FQGNSA.

This clonotype was seen ten or more times. The chain couples TRBV10-1 to TRBJ2-3, with D perhaps matching TRBD2 (5 bases). The V end lost 8 bases, the J end lost 0 bases, and 15 bases lay between the germline ends. Germline V gives CDR1 WNHNN, CDR2 SYGVQD (reference sequence). The CDR3 sequence is 15 residues long. This CDR3 is CASSRGRTSTDTQYF. The DNA of the CDR3 is TGCGCCAGCTCTCGAGGGCGGACTAGCACAGATACGCAGTATTTT.

This clonotype was seen ten or more times. The V gene is TRBV4-2, the J gene TRBJ2-7, with 7 bases that match TRBD1. Germline CDR1 reads LGHNA; CDR2 reads YNFKEQ. This CDR3 region has 15 residues. With 1 base clipped from V and 2 bases from J, the junction kept 5 bases outside the gene matches. CDR3 sequence (DNA): TGTGCCAGCAGCCAAGCACAAGGGGGCCCCTACGAGCAGTACTTC. Encoded protein: CASSQAQGGPYEQYF.

The V gene is TRBV6-1, the J gene TRBJ2-3; 13 bases align to TRBD2. Trimming took 6 bases from V and 3 from J; bases not matched to a gene: 3. Germline assignment: CDR1 MNHNS and CDR2 SASEGT. The CDR3 extends over 15 amino acids. CDR3 loop: CASSQLAGGTDTQYF. The CDR3 nucleotides are TGTGCCAGCAGCCAACTAGCGGGGGGGACAGATACGCAGTATTTT.

This clonotype has at least ten counts. The V call is TRBV11-2, the J call TRBJ2-2, with D hard to call. V was cut by 6 bases and J by 3 bases, with 14 bases left in between. CDR3 length: 15 amino acids. Germline CDR1 is SGHAT and CDR2 is FQNNGV. The CDR3 loop reads CASSLRRPDTGELFF. CDR3 sequence (DNA): TGTGCCAGCAGTCTCCGGCGGCCAGACACCGGGGAGCTGTTTTTT.

At least ten counts were recorded for this clonotype. The chain links TRBV7-9 to TRBJ2-3; D not resolved. CDR1 and CDR2 from the germline V gene are SEHNR and FQNEAQ (reference sequence). Trimming removed 5 bases from V and 4 bases from J, with 7 bases in between. The CDR3 loop spans 12 amino acids. CDR3 nucleotide sequence: TGTGCCAGCAGCCGTGCCGCAGATACGCAGTATTTT. Translating it yields CASSRAADTQYF.

This clonotype has ten or more counts. The genes are TRBV5-1 and TRBJ2-7; TRBD2 agrees at 10 bases. V was pared by 4 bases and J by 4 bases, with 2 bases of the junction left unmatched. Germline CDR1 SGHRS, CDR2 YFSETQ. The CDR3 has 13 amino acids. The CDR3 spells CASSQLAGYEQYF. In nucleotides, the CDR3 is TGCGCCAGCAGCCAACTAGCGGGGTACGAGCAGTACTTC.

This clonotype was observed many times. The chain carries TRBV7-2 and TRBJ2-2; the match to TRBD2 covers 13 bases. The CDR3 runs 15 residues. The V and J ends lost 5 bases and 11 bases, in that order; junction bases with no gene match: 8. The germline V gene encodes CDR1 SGHTA and CDR2 FQGNSA. CDR3 amino acids: CASSPRGLAGFELFF. CDR3 DNA sequence: TGTGCCAGCAGCCCACGGGGACTAGCGGGGTTTGAGCTGTTTTTT.

The chain employs TRBV11-2 and TRBJ2-1, with TRBD1 matching 9 bases. The CDR3 consists of 14 residues. Germline assignment: CDR1 SGHAT and CDR2 FQNNGV. With V trimmed by 8 bases and J by 7 bases, 9 bases remained unmatched. CDR3 region: CASRRGTGRNEQFF. The DNA for the CDR3 is TGTGCCAGCCGCAGGGGGACAGGGCGGAATGAGCAGTTCTTC.

The table lists this clonotype with many counts. This chain uses TRBV7-3 with TRBJ2-7; TRBD2 agrees at 14 bases. This CDR3 contains 20 residues. CDR1 is SGHTA and CDR2 is FQGTGA in the germline V gene. The V and J ends lost 0 bases and 0 bases, in that order; junction bases with no gene match: 10. CDR3 sequence: CASSLTLGTSGGVSSYEQYF. CDR3 nucleotides: TGTGCCAGCAGCTTAACGTTGGGGACTAGCGGGGGAGTGAGCTCCTACGAGCAGTACTTC.

This clonotype was counted ten times or more. The chain is built from TRBV3-1 and TRBJ2-4; D unresolved. The ends were cut back, 4 bases at V and 6 bases at J, with 16 bases in the middle. In germline, CDR1 is LGHDT, CDR2 YNNKEL (reference sequence). The CDR3 runs 15 residues. CDR3 DNA: TGTGCCAGCAGCCCCCGGCTGGCCGAGGTAAACATTCAGTACTTC. Its translation: CASSPRLAEVNIQYF.

This clonotype came up many times. This rearrangement joins TRBV7-9 to TRBJ2-5; 13 bases are shared with TRBD2. CDR1 SEHNR and CDR2 FQNEAQ come from the germline V gene (reference sequence). The CDR3 covers 16 residues. Trimming removed 5 bases from V and 2 bases from J; junction bases left unmatched: 5. Written as DNA, the CDR3 is TGTGCCAGCAGCCCTGAACTAGCGGGGGGGCAAGAGACCCAGTACTTC. Translated: CASSPELAGGQETQYF.

On this clonotype: A read error may be the cause here, since a much bigger clone is one base away. The CDR3 loop reads CASSLAGYDTETFF. CDR3 nucleotides: TGCGCCAGCAGCTTGGCGGGTTACGACACTGAAACTTTCTTT. The chain recombines TRBV5-1 with TRBJ1-1; D remains unclear. The germline gives CDR1 SGHRS, CDR2 YFSETQ. This CDR3 has 14 amino acids.

This clonotype was detected many times. The junction differs from germline at one of its ends, possibly a read error. The gene calls are TRBV7-7 and TRBJ2-5; 12 bases agree with TRBD2. The CDR3 has 16 amino acids. Germline assignment: CDR1 SSHAT and CDR2 FNYEAQ (reference sequence). Here the CDR3 reads CASSLGSSGGEETQYF. The DNA for the CDR3 is TGTGCTAGCAGCCTAGGCTCTAGCGGGGGGGAAGAGACCCAGTACTTC.